This T cell receptor (beta chain) was identified in a study of shared clonotypes between healthy human individuals. General study results and limits: In general, naive subsets displayed greater estimated richness than memory subsets did. Clonotype sharing among the donors was expected to vary with sequencing depth.

The CDR3 consists of 11 residues. Trimming removed 3 bases at V and 4 bases at J, with 6 bases between. Per the germline V gene, CDR1 is GTSNPN and CDR2 is SVGIG (reference sequence). The protocol was immunoSEQ multiplex PCR, while the TCRdb copy is restricted to in-frame clones and leaves out a portion. In the table there are over 800,000 clones, nearly 95% of which are singletons. Of note for this clone: Antigen unknown.

Positive CCR7 selection of CD45RO-negative cells yielded the naive CD8 cells, and terminally differentiated effector memory CD45RA+ cells were excluded. Sequencing was done on a sample of naive CD8+ T cells sorted from blood. This receptor was obtained from a man aged 25 to 40 in good health. The V call is TRBV30, the J call TRBJ1-1; D uncertain. The CDR3 sequence is CAWREFTEAFF. The CDR3 nucleotides read TGTGCCTGGAGGGAATTCACTGAAGCTTTCTTT. Drawing the rest from reference TRBV30 and TRBJ1-1, the complete variable domain is SQTIHQWPATLVQPVGSPLSLECTVEGTSNPNLYWYRQAAGRGLQLLFYSVGIGQISSEVPQNLSASRPQDRQFILSSKKLLLSDSGFYLCAWREFTEAFFGQGTRLTVV.